Below, 9 T cell receptor beta chains from the same sample are listed, as sequenced in a study of cytomegalovirus exposure and HLA in healthy donors. PCR employed 60 Vbeta and 13 Jbeta primers. Sequencing was performed with immunoSEQ multiplex PCR; in TCRdb, only in-frame clones are kept and a portion is missing. Here the sample spans 80,000 to 130,000 clones, about 77% being singletons. The specimen was PBMCs. The receptors were sampled from a woman younger than 35 in good health and CMV-seropositive.

This rearrangement joins TRBV10-3 to TRBJ2-1; 12 bases line up with TRBD1. The CDR3 is 16 residues long. In germline, CDR1 is ENHRY, CDR2 SYGVKD. With V trimmed by 2 bases and J by 6 bases, 5 bases remained unmatched. The CDR3 region is CAISEQGQGAGNEQFF. DNA of the CDR3: TGTGCCATCAGTGAGCAGGGACAGGGGGCTGGCAATGAGCAGTTCTTC.

The chain carries TRBV7-9 and TRBJ2-3; 8 nucleotides align to TRBD2. CDR1 and CDR2 from the germline V gene are SEHNR and FQNEAQ (reference sequence). CDR3 length: 16 residues. The ends lost 1 base at V and 14 bases at J; junction bases unmatched: 17. CDR3: CASSLGRGLAEHRGYF. The CDR3 coding sequence is TGTGCCAGCAGCTTAGGGCGAGGACTAGCAGAACACCGGGGGTATTTT. Using reference TRBV7-9 and TRBJ2-3 for the parts outside the CDR3, the full variable domain is DTGVSQNPRHKITKRGQNVTFRCDPISEHNRLYWYRQTLGQGPEFLTYFQNEAQLEKSRLLSDRFSAERPKGSFSTLEIQRTEQGDSAMYLCASSLGRGLAEHRGYFGPGTRLTVL.

This clone was seen a few times. The CDR3 sequence is CASSALTGSQETQYF. The CDR3 DNA reads as TGTGCCAGCAGCGCATTGACAGGGTCCCAAGAGACCCAGTACTTC. The gene calls are TRBV9 and TRBJ2-5; TRBD1 matches 7 bases. In germline, CDR1 is SGDLS, CDR2 YYNGEE. The CDR3 spans 15 residues. With 3 bases clipped from V and 1 base from J, the junction kept 6 bases outside the gene matches. The full variable domain, with the rest looked up from reference TRBV9 and TRBJ2-5, is DSGVTQTPKHLITATGQRVTLRCSPRSGDLSVYWYQQSLDQGLQFLIQYYNGEERAKGNILERFSAQQFPDLHSELNLSSLELGDSALYFCASSALTGSQETQYFGPGTRLLVL.

This chain joins TRBV6-4 and TRBJ2-2; D unresolved. The CDR3 runs 15 residues. Germline values: CDR1 MRHNA, CDR2 SNTAGT. The V end was cut by 0 bases, the J end by 1 base, with 6 bases between. CDR3 in DNA: TGTGCCAGCAGTGACTCTCCAGAGAACACCGGGGAGCTGTTTTTT. Its protein is CASSDSPENTGELFF.

CDR3 protein: CASSLTDTGELFF. The DNA of the CDR3 is TGTGCCAGCTCACTGACAGACACCGGGGAGCTGTTTTTT. The V call is TRBV18, the J call TRBJ2-2; maybe TRBD1 (5 bases). CDR3 length: 13 residues. V was cut by 4 bases and J by 3 bases, with 6 bases left in between. The germline CDR1 and CDR2 sequences are KGHSH and LQKENI.

The V gene is TRBV4-2, the J gene TRBJ2-1; TRBD2 agrees at 11 bases. The CDR3 extends over 17 amino acids. Trimming took 3 bases from V and 4 from J; bases not matched to a gene: 8. The germline gives CDR1 LGHNA, CDR2 YNFKEQ. CDR3 sequence: CASSQGMTSGIYNEQFF. The DNA for the CDR3 is TGTGCCAGCAGCCAGGGCATGACTAGCGGGATATACAATGAGCAGTTCTTC.

The genes are TRBV7-9 and TRBJ2-7; 12 nucleotides line up with TRBD2. Germline assignment: CDR1 SEHNR and CDR2 FQNEAQ (reference sequence). The CDR3 runs to 15 residues. The V and J ends lost 4 bases and 0 bases, in that order; junction bases with no gene match: 1. This CDR3 is CASSSTSGSSYEQYF. The CDR3 DNA is TGTGCCAGCAGCTCGACTAGCGGGAGCTCCTACGAGCAGTACTTC. The variable domain in full, completed from reference TRBV7-9 and TRBJ2-7, reads DTGVSQNPRHKITKRGQNVTFRCDPISEHNRLYWYRQTLGQGPEFLTYFQNEAQLEKSRLLSDRFSAERPKGSFSTLEIQRTEQGDSAMYLCASSSTSGSSYEQYFGPGTRLTVT.

DNA of the CDR3: TGCAGCGCTCTAGCTCGGTGGGAGCAGTACTTC. Its translation: CSALARWEQYF. J is TRBJ2-5 and V is TRBV29-1, with D tentatively TRBD2 (5 bases). With 7 bases removed from V and 11 bases from J, the gap between germline ends came to 17 bases. This CDR3 region has 11 residues. Germline-derived CDR1 and CDR2 are SQVTM and ANQGSEA.

The V gene is TRBV9, the J gene TRBJ1-5, with no clear D. This CDR3 region has 15 residues. Germline-derived CDR1 and CDR2 are SGDLS and YYNGEE. Trimming took 2 bases from V and 3 from J, leaving 12 bases between them. Here the CDR3 DNA reads TGTGCCAGCAGCGTCCACGGCGGTGACAATCAGCCCCAGCATTTT. This sequence encodes CASSVHGGDNQPQHF.